The next 11 T cell receptor beta chains were all read from a single sample in a study of beta chain features in type 1 diabetes. Expressed TCRB transcripts got sequenced, as all isolated RNA was reverse transcribed. Sequencing was performed with immunoSEQ multiplex PCR; in TCRdb, only in-frame clones are kept and a portion is missing. Of about 360,000 clones in the sample, roughly 12% were seen once. Specimen: naive CD4+ T cells from blood. These receptors all stem from a man in his late teens or twenties in good health.

This clone was counted between two and nine times. This sequence joins TRBV14 and TRBJ2-1; 9 nucleotides agree with TRBD2. Germline CDR1 is SGHDN and CDR2 is FVKESK. This CDR3 has 15 residues. Trimming removed 4 bases from V and 9 bases from J; junction bases left unmatched: 10. As DNA, the CDR3 is TGTGCCAGCAGCCGAAGACTAGCGGTCCTGGCTGAGCAGTTCTTC. Amino acid sequence: CASSRRLAVLAEQFF.

This clone was seen only a few times. The genes are TRBV29-1 and TRBJ2-3, with TRBD1 as a possible D gene (6 bases). CDR3 length: 14 residues. The germline V gene encodes CDR1 SQVTM and CDR2 ANQGSEA. Trimming cost V 0 bases and J 6 bases, with 13 bases left between them. The CDR3 protein is CSVEDRGSVDTQYF. The CDR3 nucleotides are TGCAGCGTTGAAGATAGGGGGAGCGTGGATACGCAGTATTTT.

The chain recombines TRBV6-5 with TRBJ1-2; D perhaps matches TRBD1 (5 bases). There are 13 residues in the CDR3. Germline V gene lookup returns CDR1 MNHEY and CDR2 SVGAGI. The V end lost 6 bases, the J end lost 9 bases, and 17 bases lay between the germline ends. The CDR3 DNA follows: TGTGCCAGCAGCGAGACGGGGGTGAGGAGCTACACCTTC. Residues: CASSETGVRSYTF.

This clone showed up just a few times. The CDR3, as DNA: TGTGCCAGCAGCTTAGCCCTCGGGGGAGGCGGGGGCAACCAGGCGCAGTATTTT. Its translation is CASSLALGGGGGNQAQYF. The chain carries TRBV7-2 and TRBJ2-3; tentatively, D is TRBD2 (7 bases). CDR1 SGHTA and CDR2 FQGNSA come from the germline V gene. Deletions cut 0 bases from V and 10 bases from J, with 26 bases between. The CDR3 is 18 residues long.

J is TRBJ2-3 and V is TRBV7-9; 8 nucleotides align to TRBD2. The CDR3 has 16 residues. From germline, CDR1 is SEHNR and CDR2 FQNEAQ (reference sequence). Germline trimming cut 0 bases from V and 3 bases from J; bases unmatched to any gene: 5. The CDR3 DNA is TGTGCCAGCAGCTTAGCCGGGGGGGCCTTGACAGATACGCAGTATTTT. It specifies CASSLAGGALTDTQYF. The full variable domain, completed using reference TRBV7-9 and TRBJ2-3, is DTGVSQNPRHKITKRGQNVTFRCDPISEHNRLYWYRQTLGQGPEFLTYFQNEAQLEKSRLLSDRFSAERPKGSFSTLEIQRTEQGDSAMYLCASSLAGGALTDTQYFGPGTRLTVL.

The gene calls are TRBV7-2 and TRBJ2-7; D perhaps matches TRBD2 (7 bases). The CDR3 totals 16 residues. With 2 bases removed from V and 0 bases from J, the gap between germline ends came to 14 bases. Germline CDR1 and CDR2: SGHTA and FQGNSA. Here the CDR3 DNA reads TGTGCCAGCAGCTTATTGGGAGGGGGGAACTCCTACGAGCAGTACTTC. It specifies CASSLLGGGNSYEQYF.

This clone has just a few counts. The chain has TRBV18 and TRBJ1-2, with D possibly TRBD1 on 6 matching bases. The CDR3 covers 15 residues. CDR1 KGHSH and CDR2 LQKENI come from the germline V gene. V was clipped by 0 bases and J by 5 bases, with 13 bases between them. CDR3 nucleotide sequence: TGTGCCAGCTCACCACCGTCAGGGGAATCATATGGCTACACCTTC. Translation: CASSPPSGESYGYTF.

The chain uses TRBV5-1 and TRBJ1-6; 12 bases fit TRBD1. V gave up 1 base and J gave up 9 bases; unmatched junction bases: 2. The CDR3 is 15 residues long. Germline-derived CDR1 and CDR2 are SGHRS and YFSETQ. This CDR3 reads CASSLSGQGASPLHF. In nucleotides, the CDR3 is TGCGCCAGCAGCTTGTCGGGACAGGGGGCTTCACCCCTCCACTTT.

The chain has TRBV7-9 and TRBJ2-1, with 9 bases identical to TRBD2. Germline V gene sequence: CDR1 SEHNR, CDR2 FQNEAQ (reference sequence). V dropped 4 bases and J dropped 15; count of bases not matched to a gene: 16. This CDR3 spans 15 amino acids. DNA for the CDR3: TGTGCCAGCAGCTCTTTTAGCGGGGGCCCTAAGGGTCGGTTCTTC. Translating gives CASSSFSGGPKGRFF.

This chain joins TRBV7-3 and TRBJ1-3; no definite D call. Looked up from germline, CDR1 is SGHTA and CDR2 is FQGTGA. This CDR3 is built from 14 residues. V was pared by 2 bases and J by 0 bases, with 5 bases between. The CDR3 region has the DNA TGTGCCAGCAGCTTAGCGAGCTCTGGAAACACCATATATTTT. Encoded protein: CASSLASSGNTIYF.

In its sample, this clone was seen a few times. This chain connects TRBV19 to TRBJ1-2, with 9 bases aligning to TRBD1. V shed 4 bases, J shed 5 bases, and the junction held 5 bases outside the gene matches. Germline V gene data show CDR1 as LNHDA and CDR2 as SQIVND (reference sequence). The CDR3 totals 14 residues. Here the CDR3 reads CASSKDRGRYGYTF. In DNA form, the CDR3 reads TGTGCCAGTAGTAAGGACAGGGGACGGTATGGCTACACCTTC.